This TCR beta chain appears in the sequencing data of a study of T cell changes during pregnancy in multiple sclerosis. TCRdb keeps only in-frame clones here, not all; method: immunoSEQ multiplex PCR. The repertoire holds 85,000 to 100,000 clones, with over 80% as singletons. Losses at the gene ends were 4 bases for V and 8 bases for J; bases not matched to a gene: 10. This CDR3 comprises 16 residues. CDR1 and CDR2 (germline): SGHRS, YFSETQ. This receptor was taken from a female donor with multiple sclerosis, enrolled in a pregnancy study. The gene calls are TRBV5-1 and TRBJ1-4; 11 bases map to TRBD1. This specimen was peripheral blood, taken after pregnancy. The CDR3 DNA is TGCGCCAGCAGCCCCCCCGGACAGGGGGCAGAAGAAAAACTGTTTTTT. It is translated as CASSPPGQGAEEKLFF.